This T cell receptor beta chain was retrieved from a study of control samples from healthy donors and cancer patients. Here immunoSEQ multiplex PCR was the method, and the copy in TCRdb shows in-frame clones only, minus some. The data contain about 50,000 clones, less than 95% of them singletons. V lost 7 bases to trimming and J lost 6 bases; unmatched junction nucleotides: 9. The CDR3 has 14 residues. Germline assignment: CDR1 SGHTS and CDR2 YDEGEE. The V gene is TRBV5-8, the J gene TRBJ2-1; 8 nucleotides align to TRBD1. The sequence came from a man younger than 45 in good health. The sequenced sample consisted of blood. CDR3 region: CASLRTGKPNEQFF. In DNA form, the CDR3 reads TGTGCCAGCCTTAGGACAGGGAAACCCAATGAGCAGTTCTTC.